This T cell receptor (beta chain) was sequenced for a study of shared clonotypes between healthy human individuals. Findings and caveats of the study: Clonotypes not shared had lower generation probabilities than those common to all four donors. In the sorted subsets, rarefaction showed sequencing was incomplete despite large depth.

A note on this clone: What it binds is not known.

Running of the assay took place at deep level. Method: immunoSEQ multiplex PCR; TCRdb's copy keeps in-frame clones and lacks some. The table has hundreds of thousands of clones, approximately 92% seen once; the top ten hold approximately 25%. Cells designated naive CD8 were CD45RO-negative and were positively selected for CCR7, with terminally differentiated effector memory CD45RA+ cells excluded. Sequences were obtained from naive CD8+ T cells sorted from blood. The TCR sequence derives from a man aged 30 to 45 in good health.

The DNA of the CDR3 is TGCAGCGTTGAAGATGCCCTCTCCACAGATACGCAGTATTTT. Encoded protein: CSVEDALSTDTQYF. The V gene is TRBV29-1, the J gene TRBJ2-3; no clear D. Germline V gives CDR1 SQVTM, CDR2 ANQGSEA. The germline V and J ends were trimmed by 0 bases and 2 bases, with 9 bases remaining between them. CDR3 length equals 14 residues.